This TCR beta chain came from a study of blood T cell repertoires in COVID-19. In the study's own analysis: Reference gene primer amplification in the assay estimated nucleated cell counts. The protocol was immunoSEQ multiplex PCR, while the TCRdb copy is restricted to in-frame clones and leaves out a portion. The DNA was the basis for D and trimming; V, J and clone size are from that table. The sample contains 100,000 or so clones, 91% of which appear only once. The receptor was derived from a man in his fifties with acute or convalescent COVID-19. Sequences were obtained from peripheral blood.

This chain's CDR3 is CASSRQGSNTGELFF. CDR3 nucleotide sequence: TGTGCCAGTAGCAGACAGGGATCGAACACCGGGGAGCTGTTTTTT. The chain couples TRBV19 to TRBJ2-2; TRBD1 aligns across 7 bases. V shed 6 bases and J 0 bases; nucleotides not matched to a gene: 4. This CDR3 is built from 15 residues. Germline V gene sequence: CDR1 LNHDA, CDR2 SQIVND (reference sequence).